This T cell receptor beta chain was captured in a study of OX40 agonist ivuxolimab in advanced cancers. Clones were sequenced by immunoSEQ multiplex PCR, and TCRdb holds only the in-frame ones, with some missing. Of about 73,000 clones detected, roughly 86% appear once; the ten largest clones hold roughly 0.64%. Trimming cost V 4 bases and J 6 bases, with 13 bases left between them. Germline V lookup: CDR1 SGHRS, CDR2 YFSETQ. The CDR3 consists of 13 residues. This specimen was CD4+ or CD8+ T cells sorted from blood, taken in a trial of the OX40 agonist ivuxolimab. The J gene is TRBJ1-1, the V gene TRBV5-1, with a tentative D call TRBD1 (5 bases). This TCR derives from an adult with an advanced solid tumor such as melanoma, head and neck, liver or kidney cancer. Here the CDR3 reads CASSGRGLAEAFF. The CDR3 DNA follows: TGCGCCAGCAGCGGCCGGGGGTTGGCTGAAGCTTTCTTT.